This T cell receptor beta chain originates from a study of T cell responses to AZD1222 COVID-19 vaccine. Study-level background: Second-dose intervals of approximately 4 or approximately 12 weeks were pooled. General observations from the study: Receipt of two AZD1222 doses was followed by a rise in Spike-specific TCR breadth and depth. Mostly white British, mostly female donors; authors suggested clonal diversity may be underestimated. Across spike, vaccine-associated CD4 TCRs were found, dominant at 160-218 and 743-854.

As to this clone: As yet, its antigen is unknown.

The CDR3 contains 15 residues. Looked up from germline, CDR1 is MNHEY and CDR2 is SVGEGT. With 5 bases clipped from V and 1 base from J, the junction kept 7 bases outside the gene matches. Sequencing used immunoSEQ multiplex PCR; TCRdb keeps in-frame clones, though not all of them. The sample has about 96,000 clones; roughly 88% are singletons. This chain connects TRBV6-2 or TRBV6-3 to TRBJ1-1; 7 positions agree with TRBD1. The sequence derives from an adult in good health. Sample: peripheral blood, taken on day 0 of AZD1222 vaccination. The CDR3 nucleotides are TGTGCCAGCAGTCGCATCAGGGGGAGGAACACTGAAGCTTTCTTT. Its protein is CASSRIRGRNTEAFF.